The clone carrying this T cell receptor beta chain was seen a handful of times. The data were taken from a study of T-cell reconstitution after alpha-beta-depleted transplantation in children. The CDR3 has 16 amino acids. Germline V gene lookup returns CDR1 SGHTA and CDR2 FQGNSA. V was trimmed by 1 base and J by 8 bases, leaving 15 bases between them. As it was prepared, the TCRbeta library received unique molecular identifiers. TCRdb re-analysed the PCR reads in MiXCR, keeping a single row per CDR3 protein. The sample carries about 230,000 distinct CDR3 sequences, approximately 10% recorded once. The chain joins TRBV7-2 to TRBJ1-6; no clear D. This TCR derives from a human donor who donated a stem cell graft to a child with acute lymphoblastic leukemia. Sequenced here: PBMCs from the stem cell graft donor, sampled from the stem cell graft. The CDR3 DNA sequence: TGTGCCAGCAGCTTAGTCCAGGAACTGAGATATTCACCCCTCCACTTT. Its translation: CASSLVQELRYSPLHF.